Detailed here is one TCR beta chain. This CDR3 comprises 11 residues. Germline lookup yields CDR1 MGHDK and CDR2 SYGVNS. V lost 4 bases, J lost 7 bases, and 7 bases lay in between. Authors' analysis steps: Amplification of reference gene primers provided the estimated nucleated cell counts. Method: immunoSEQ multiplex PCR; TCRdb's copy keeps in-frame clones and lacks some. V and J calls and clone size come straight from that table; D and trimming were deduced from the DNA. The sample carries some 100,000 clones, 80% to 90% recorded once. The data were obtained in a study of blood T cell repertoires in COVID-19. Study-wide context: Spain, Italy and the United States supplied samples that represented acute and convalescent COVID-19. PBMCs, B-cell-depleted T cells, or T cells provided the cDNA or gDNA that made up the material.

V is TRBV25-1 and J is TRBJ1-2; D unresolved. The sample consisted of peripheral blood. The receptor was isolated from a woman aged 65 to 85 with acute or convalescent COVID-19. The DNA of the CDR3 is TGTGCCAGCAGTGCCGGGATTGGCTACACCTTC. It is translated as CASSAGIGYTF.